This note documents a single T cell receptor beta chain sequence. Germline V gives CDR1 LNHDA, CDR2 SQIVND (reference sequence). This CDR3 contains 15 residues. The ends were cut back, 7 bases at V and 0 bases at J, with 13 bases in the middle. These data are taken from a study of blood T cell repertoires in COVID-19. Per the authors' pipeline: The assay estimated nucleated cells by amplifying reference gene primers. The method was immunoSEQ multiplex PCR; TCRdb's version includes in-frame clones alone and lacks a portion of them. V and J calls plus clone size are reproduced from that table; the DNA served to infer D and trimming. The sample holds around 140,000 clones; around nine tenths are singletons and the top ten take 8.6%.

The TCR comes from a woman in her forties or fifties with active or convalescent COVID-19. The gene calls are TRBV19 and TRBJ1-5, with D hard to call. The sample was peripheral blood. DNA for the CDR3: TGTGCCAGTACCCCTGAGGGATCTAGCAATCAGCCCCAGCATTTT. Amino acid sequence: CASTPEGSSNQPQHF.